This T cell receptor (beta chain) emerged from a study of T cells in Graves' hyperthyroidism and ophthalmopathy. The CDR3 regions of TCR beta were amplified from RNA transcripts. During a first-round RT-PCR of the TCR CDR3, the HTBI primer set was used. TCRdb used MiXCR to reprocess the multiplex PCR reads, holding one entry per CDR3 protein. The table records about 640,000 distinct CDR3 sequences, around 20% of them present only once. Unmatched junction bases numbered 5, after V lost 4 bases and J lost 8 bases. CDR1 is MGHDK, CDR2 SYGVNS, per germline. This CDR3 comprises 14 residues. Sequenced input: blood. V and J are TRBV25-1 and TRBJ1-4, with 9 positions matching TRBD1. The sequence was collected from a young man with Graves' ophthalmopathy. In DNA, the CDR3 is TGTGCCAGCAGTGCCGGGACAGGGCGAGAAAAACTGTTTTTT. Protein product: CASSAGTGREKLFF.